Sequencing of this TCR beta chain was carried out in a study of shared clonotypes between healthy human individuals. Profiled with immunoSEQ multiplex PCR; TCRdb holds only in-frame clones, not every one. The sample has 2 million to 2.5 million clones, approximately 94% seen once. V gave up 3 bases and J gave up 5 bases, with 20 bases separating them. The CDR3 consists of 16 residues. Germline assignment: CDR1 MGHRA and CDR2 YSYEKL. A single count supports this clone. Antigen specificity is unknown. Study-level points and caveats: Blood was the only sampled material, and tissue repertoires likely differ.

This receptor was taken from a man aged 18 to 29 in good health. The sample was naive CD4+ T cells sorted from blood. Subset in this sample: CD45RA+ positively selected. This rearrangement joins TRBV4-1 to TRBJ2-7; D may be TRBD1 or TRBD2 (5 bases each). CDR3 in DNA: TGCGCCAGCAGCCACGCCCTTGGGCAGGGAGTCGACGAGCAGTACTTC. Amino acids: CASSHALGQGVDEQYF.